A single sample gave rise to the 14 T cell receptor beta chains below, sequenced in a study of blood T cell repertoires in COVID-19. Assay: immunoSEQ multiplex PCR; the TCRdb copy retains only in-frame clones and omits some. This sample has a few hundred thousand clones, with roughly 80% found just once. Sequenced: PBMCs or T cells enriched from blood (not recorded which). These TCRs come from a woman aged 45-65 years who had recovered from COVID-19.

This clone showed up just a few times. The chain uses TRBV6-5 and TRBJ2-7; 8 bases line up with TRBD2. V lost 6 bases to trimming and J lost 9 bases; unmatched junction nucleotides: 7. CDR1 is MNHEY and CDR2 is SVGAGI in the germline V gene. The CDR3 loop spans 12 amino acids. The CDR3 DNA follows: TGTGCCAGCAGACCATCTAGCGGGTCGCAGTACTTC. Amino acids: CASRPSSGSQYF.

CDR3 DNA sequence: TGTGCCAGCAGCAGGGTACAGGGAGGGGATGGCTACACCTTC. This encodes CASSRVQGGDGYTF. This chain connects TRBV3-1 (or the pseudogene TRBV3-2) to TRBJ1-2, with D perhaps TRBD1 (6 bases). This CDR3 is 14 amino acids long. The V end was cut by 5 bases, the J end by 6 bases, with 16 bases between. CDR1 is LGHDT, CDR2 YNNKEL, per germline (reference sequence).

CDR3 nucleotide sequence: TGTGCCAGCACAATAGGACAGGGCCAAGGCTACACCTTC. Translated, it gives CASTIGQGQGYTF. This chain connects TRBV7-9 to TRBJ1-2, with 8 bases lining up with TRBD1. Trimming cost V 7 bases and J 8 bases; bases outside gene matches: 9. CDR3 length: 13 amino acids. In germline, CDR1 is SEHNR, CDR2 FQNEAQ (reference sequence).

The rearrangement joins TRBV28 to TRBJ2-5, with 14 bases fitting TRBD2. The CDR3 is 17 amino acids. Germline values: CDR1 MDHEN, CDR2 SYDVKM. Losses at the gene ends were 2 bases for V and 5 bases for J; bases not matched to a gene: 7. The CDR3 region has the DNA TGTGCCAGCAGTTTAAAGACTAGCGGGGGGGTGACGGAGACCCAGTACTTC. It codes for CASSLKTSGGVTETQYF.

This sequence joins TRBV7-7 and TRBJ1-1; the D gene is possibly TRBD1 (6 bases). With 1 base removed from V and 0 bases from J, the gap between germline ends came to 21 bases. The CDR3 is made up of 19 amino acids. The germline CDR1 and CDR2 sequences are SSHAT and FNYEAQ (reference sequence). CDR3 amino acids: CASSLGNRVWIVMNTEAFF. The CDR3 bases are TGTGCCAGCAGCTTAGGGAACAGGGTGTGGATCGTAATGAACACTGAAGCTTTCTTT.

This chain links TRBV19 with TRBJ1-5; 8 nucleotides line up with TRBD1. This CDR3 is built from 14 residues. After removal of 5 bases from V and 4 bases from J, the junction contained 4 bases not matched to a gene. The germline V gene has CDR1 LNHDA and CDR2 SQIVND (reference sequence). This CDR3 reads CASSSGQGNQPQHF. The CDR3 bases are TGTGCCAGTAGTTCCGGACAGGGTAATCAGCCCCAGCATTTT.

This rearrangement joins TRBV6-5 to TRBJ1-5; 7 positions agree with TRBD1. The CDR3 has 15 amino acids. J lost 0 bases, V lost 6 bases, and 5 bases had no gene match. CDR1 MNHEY and CDR2 SVGAGI come from the germline V gene. The CDR3: CASRKQGNSNQPQHF. The CDR3 nucleotides are TGTGCCAGCAGAAAACAGGGGAATAGCAATCAGCCCCAGCATTTT.

This chain uses TRBV7-2 with TRBJ1-6; 9 bases map to TRBD1. Germline lookup yields CDR1 SGHTA and CDR2 FQGNSA. The CDR3 loop spans 16 amino acids. V gave up 4 bases and J gave up 3 bases; unmatched junction bases: 4. DNA for the CDR3: TGTGCCAGCAGCTCGACAGGGGGTTACTATAATTCACCCCTCCACTTT. This sequence encodes CASSSTGGYYNSPLHF.

The chain carries TRBV9 and TRBJ1-1, with a weak D call TRBD1 (6 bases). This CDR3 is built from 14 residues. Germline V lookup: CDR1 SGDLS, CDR2 YYNGEE. Trimming left V 3 bases short and J 4 bases short, with 13 bases between. The CDR3 DNA sequence: TGTGCCAGCAGCGACAGGGATTGGAGCACTGAAGCTTTCTTT. Translated: CASSDRDWSTEAFF.

The chain has TRBV7-2 and TRBJ1-4; D call uncertain. CDR1 and CDR2 from the germline V gene are SGHTA and FQGNSA. Trimming removed 3 bases from V and 7 bases from J, with 9 bases in between. The length of the CDR3 is 13 residues. The CDR3 loop reads CASSFWEGEKLFF. The CDR3 nucleotides read TGTGCCAGCAGCTTTTGGGAGGGTGAAAAACTGTTTTTT.

In regard to this clone: The junction departs from germline at one end; a sequencing error may be responsible. Within the sample, other DNA sequences also encode this same CDR3. The rearrangement links TRBV15 to TRBJ1-4, with 9 bases aligning to TRBD1. Per germline, CDR1 LNHNV and CDR2 YYDKDF (reference sequence). The CDR3 has 14 residues. CDR3 DNA sequence: TGTGCCACCAGCCGGGACAGGGTTGGTCGGAAACTATTTTTT. Encoded protein: CATSRDRVGRKLFF.

In this sample, this clone turned up a few times. The rearrangement uses TRBV30 and TRBJ2-7; TRBD1 is a possible D gene (6 bases). Per the germline V gene, CDR1 is GTSNPN and CDR2 is SVGIG (reference sequence). The V end lost 0 bases, the J end lost 1 base, and 10 bases lay between the germline ends. The CDR3 runs to 14 residues. The CDR3 region has the DNA TGTGCCTGGAGTGTAGGGGGTACATCCTACGAGCAGTACTTC. This translates into CAWSVGGTSYEQYF.

J is TRBJ1-1 and V is TRBV19; D is uncertain. V was cut by 5 bases and J by 1 base, with 11 bases left in between. The CDR3 consists of 14 residues. Germline CDR1 LNHDA, CDR2 SQIVND (reference sequence). The CDR3 sequence is CASSLASGNTEAFF. In DNA, the CDR3 is TGTGCCAGTAGTTTGGCGTCAGGGAACACTGAAGCTTTCTTT.

This clone was seen just once. The CDR3, as DNA: TGTGCCAGCAGCCCGGGAGGGGACTACAGCACAGATACGCAGTATTTT. Its protein is CASSPGGDYSTDTQYF. The chain carries TRBV11-3 and TRBJ2-3; 8 nucleotides match TRBD2. The CDR3 extends over 16 amino acids. Losses at the gene ends were 5 bases for V and 0 bases for J; bases not matched to a gene: 7. CDR1 and CDR2 (germline): SGHNT, YENEEA.